A single sample gave rise to the 10 T cell receptor beta chains below, sequenced in a study of cytomegalovirus exposure and HLA in healthy donors. TCRdb's copy holds only in-frame clones and misses some; the assay was immunoSEQ multiplex PCR. The sample holds about 150,000 clones, roughly 86% seen once. Sequenced input: PBMCs. The source is a human donor in good health.

In this sample, this clone turned up once. The rearrangement uses TRBV5-6 and TRBJ1-2, with D perhaps matching TRBD1 (5 bases). The CDR3 extends over 16 amino acids. Trimming stripped 5 bases from V and 4 bases from J, with 21 bases between. CDR1 SGHDT and CDR2 YYEEEE come from the germline V gene. The CDR3, as DNA: TGTGCCAGCAGGTCCCGGACACCAGGCCAGACCTATGGCTACACCTTC. The encoded protein is CASRSRTPGQTYGYTF.

This chain joins TRBV28 and TRBJ1-1, with 7 bases lining up with TRBD1. V shed 4 bases and J 8 bases; nucleotides not matched to a gene: 7. CDR1 is MDHEN and CDR2 is SYDVKM in the germline V gene. This CDR3 spans 13 amino acids. CDR3: CASSSPPDREAFF. In DNA form, the CDR3 reads TGTGCCAGCAGTTCACCACCGGACAGGGAAGCTTTCTTT.

The J gene is TRBJ1-1, the V gene TRBV29-1, with D unclear. Germline V lookup: CDR1 SQVTM, CDR2 ANQGSEA. The CDR3 loop spans 13 amino acids. V lost 1 base, J lost 0 bases, and 6 bases lay in between. The CDR3 region has the DNA TGCAGCGTTGAAGGGCGGTTGAACACTGAAGCTTTCTTT. This translates into CSVEGRLNTEAFF. Supplemented by reference TRBV29-1 and TRBJ1-1, the full variable domain reads SAVISQKPSRDICQRGTSLTIQCQVDSQVTMMFWYRQQPGQSLTLIATANQGSEATYESGFVIDKFPISRPNLTFSTLTVSNMSPEDSSIYLCSVEGRLNTEAFFGQGTRLTVV.

In this sample, this clone turned up a few times. This chain uses TRBV10-3 with TRBJ1-2; TRBD1 might be the D (6 bases). The CDR3 covers 12 residues. Germline V gives CDR1 ENHRY, CDR2 SYGVKD. Trimming stripped 8 bases from V and 5 bases from J, with 12 bases between. CDR3: CAIWKGEYGYTF. The CDR3 bases are TGTGCCATCTGGAAGGGGGAATATGGCTACACCTTC.

The chain has TRBV5-1 and TRBJ2-3, with D perhaps TRBD1 (5 bases). CDR1 is SGHRS and CDR2 is YFSETQ in the germline V gene. V dropped 0 bases and J dropped 0 bases, with 14 bases sitting between them. The CDR3 sequence is 17 residues long. CDR3 nucleotides: TGCGCCAGCAGCTTGGTGGCAGGGTTAACTAGCACAGATACGCAGTATTTT. It specifies CASSLVAGLTSTDTQYF.

The chain has TRBV11-2 and TRBJ1-1, with 7 bases lining up with TRBD1. This CDR3 spans 14 amino acids. After removal of 3 bases from V and 4 bases from J, the junction contained 5 bases not matched to a gene. The germline V gene has CDR1 SGHAT and CDR2 FQNNGV. The CDR3 DNA reads as TGTGCCAGCAGCTTGGACAGGTCTCTCACTGAAGCTTTCTTT. Translating it yields CASSLDRSLTEAFF. Full variable domain (outside the CDR3, taken from reference TRBV11-2 and TRBJ1-1): EAGVAQSPRYKIIEKRQSVAFWCNPISGHATLYWYQQILGQGPKLLIQFQNNGVVDDSQLPKDRFSAERLKGVDSTLKIQPAKLEDSAVYLCASSLDRSLTEAFFGQGTRLTVV.

The chain combines TRBV7-2 with TRBJ2-7, with D possibly TRBD1 on 5 matching bases. V was shortened by 3 bases and J by 6 bases, with 18 bases between the two germline ends. In germline, CDR1 is SGHTA, CDR2 FQGNSA. CDR3 length: 15 residues. The CDR3 DNA follows: TGTGCCAGCAGCTTTGGGTTTTTGGGGCTGGCCGAGCAGTACTTC. Amino acid sequence: CASSFGFLGLAEQYF.

There are a few counts of this clone. V and J are TRBV15 and TRBJ1-2; TRBD1 might be the D (6 bases). The germline V gene has CDR1 LNHNV and CDR2 YYDKDF (reference sequence). The length of the CDR3 is 14 residues. The V end lost 3 bases, the J end lost 4 bases, and 12 bases lay between the germline ends. CDR3 amino acids: CATSSIGGGYGYTF. The DNA of the CDR3 is TGTGCCACCAGCAGCATAGGGGGGGGCTATGGCTACACCTTC.

In this sample, this clone turned up once. J is TRBJ2-1 and V is TRBV29-1; 9 bases line up with TRBD1. CDR1 is SQVTM, CDR2 ANQGSEA, per germline. The CDR3 loop spans 12 amino acids. Trimming at V came to 8 bases and at J to 8 bases, leaving 7 bases not matched to a gene. The CDR3 region has the DNA TGCAGCATAGGGACAGGGTGGGATGAGCAGTTCTTC. This encodes CSIGTGWDEQFF.

This chain uses TRBV7-3 with TRBJ2-6, with TRBD1 as a possible D gene (6 bases). CDR3 length: 16 amino acids. Germline CDR1 and CDR2: SGHTA and FQGTGA. With 2 bases removed from V and 0 bases from J, the gap between germline ends came to 8 bases. As DNA, the CDR3 is TGTGCCAGCAGCTTACAGGACAGCTCTGGGGCCAACGTCCTGACTTTC. Protein sequence: CASSLQDSSGANVLTF. Using reference TRBV7-3 and TRBJ2-6 for the parts outside the CDR3, the full variable domain is GAGVSQTPSNKVTEKGKYVELRCDPISGHTALYWYRQSLGQGPEFLIYFQGTGAADDSGLPNDRFFAVRPEGSVSTLKIQRTERGDSAVYLCASSLQDSSGANVLTFGAGSRLTVL.